This T cell receptor beta chain was sequenced during a study of early T cells in non-severe SARS-CoV-2 infection. This clonotype appeared a few times. TCRdb called the 5' RACE reads again in MiXCR, with one record for every CDR3 protein. The table has 60,000 to 75,000 distinct CDR3 sequences, 3.5% to 6% seen once. Trimming cost V 5 bases and J 4 bases, with 9 bases left between them. The CDR3 covers 13 residues. Germline CDR1 reads SGHVS; CDR2 reads FQNEAQ. Sequences were derived from whole blood, sampled at baseline. This chain connects TRBV7-8 to TRBJ2-1; D is uncertain. The TCR originated in an adult who was a healthcare worker with PCR-confirmed SARS-CoV-2 infection or an uninfected control (not recorded which). The donor label of this sample is uncertain. The CDR3 protein is CASSPQSYNEQFF. The CDR3 nucleotides are TGTGCCAGCAGCCCTCAGTCGTACAATGAGCAGTTCTTC.